A single T cell receptor beta chain is shown here with its context. In the PCR, 60 Vbeta and 13 Jbeta primers were used. Generated by immunoSEQ multiplex PCR, the TCRdb table keeps only in-frame clones and is missing some. Among about 95,000 clones listed, 60% to 85% were seen once. The entry originates in a study of cytomegalovirus exposure and HLA in healthy donors. Germline V lookup: CDR1 MNHEY, CDR2 SVGAGI. V was pared by 6 bases and J by 3 bases, with 15 bases between. CDR3 size: 14 residues. The receptor comes from a man aged 25 to 40 in good health and CMV-seropositive. The sample taken for sequencing was PBMCs. J is TRBJ2-7 and V is TRBV6-5, with D perhaps TRBD1 (7 bases). The DNA of the CDR3 is TGTGCCAGCAGGTACAGGGGAGGCGGCTACGAGCAGTACTTC. As protein: CASRYRGGGYEQYF.